Below, 6 T cell receptor beta chains from the same sample are listed, as sequenced in a study of blood T cell repertoires in COVID-19. Assay: immunoSEQ multiplex PCR; the TCRdb copy retains only in-frame clones and omits some. The table includes approximately 75,000 clones, 75% to 90% detected once. Sequencing was done on a sample of peripheral blood. The origin of the receptors is a man aged 80 or over with acute or convalescent COVID-19.

Here the CDR3 reads CASSIGGAGNQPQHF. The CDR3 nucleotides read TGTGCCAGTAGTATTGGGGGGGCGGGCAATCAGCCCCAGCATTTT. The chain uses TRBV19 and TRBJ1-5; D may be TRBD1 (6 bases). Germline V gene data show CDR1 as LNHDA and CDR2 as SQIVND (reference sequence). The CDR3 length is 15 residues. Trimming took off 3 bases at V and 2 bases at J, with 11 bases between the two ends.

The chain uses TRBV6-5 and TRBJ2-7, with 10 positions matching TRBD1. The germline V gene encodes CDR1 MNHEY and CDR2 SVGAGI. Losses at the gene ends were 6 bases for V and 4 bases for J; bases not matched to a gene: 9. The CDR3 loop spans 15 amino acids. The CDR3 DNA reads as TGTGCCAGCAGCCCAGCGGGACAGGGGAGATACGAGCAGTACTTC. Translated: CASSPAGQGRYEQYF.

The chain carries TRBV19 and TRBJ1-1, with D possibly matching TRBD1 (5 bases). The germline CDR1 and CDR2 sequences are LNHDA and SQIVND (reference sequence). This CDR3 is 14 amino acids long. Trimming shortened V by 1 base and J by 6 bases, and 12 bases separated the two germline ends. The CDR3 sequence is CASSIGGRVPEAFF. CDR3 DNA: TGTGCCAGTAGTATAGGAGGCAGGGTCCCTGAAGCTTTCTTT. Looking up the rest from reference TRBV19 and TRBJ1-1 gives the full variable domain: DGGITQSPKYLFRKEGQNVTLSCEQNLNHDAMYWYRQDPGQGLRLIYYSQIVNDFQKGDIAEGYSVSREKKESFPLTVTSAQKNPTAFYLCASSIGGRVPEAFFGQGTRLTVV.

This rearrangement joins TRBV7-2 to TRBJ2-1, with D maybe TRBD1 (6 bases). Germline CDR1 is SGHTA and CDR2 is FQGNSA. The CDR3 loop spans 19 amino acids. With 1 base removed from V and 0 bases from J, the gap between germline ends came to 19 bases. CDR3 loop: CASSLGSPGHPSSYNEQFF. The CDR3 DNA is TGTGCCAGCAGCTTAGGAAGTCCGGGACACCCGAGCTCCTACAATGAGCAGTTCTTC. Looking up the rest from reference TRBV7-2 and TRBJ2-1 gives the full variable domain: GAGVSQSPSNKVTEKGKDVELRCDPISGHTALYWYRQSLGQGLEFLIYFQGNSAPDKSGLPSDRFSAERTGGSVSTLTIQRTQQEDSAVYLCASSLGSPGHPSSYNEQFFGPGTRLTVL.

The chain is built from TRBV18 and TRBJ2-7, with no clear D. This CDR3 region has 13 residues. V was trimmed by 2 bases and J by 2 bases, leaving 7 bases between them. Germline V gene data show CDR1 as KGHSH and CDR2 as LQKENI. DNA of the CDR3: TGTGCCAGCTCACCAGTAACAACCTACGAGCAGTACTTC. Its translation: CASSPVTTYEQYF.

This chain connects TRBV3-1 (or the pseudogene TRBV3-2) to TRBJ2-5, with TRBD2 matching 12 bases. Germline V gene sequence: CDR1 LGHDT, CDR2 YNNKEL (reference sequence). This CDR3 has 15 residues. The V and J ends lost 4 bases and 6 bases, in that order; junction bases with no gene match: 6. CDR3 loop: CASSPLAGGSQTQYF. As DNA, the CDR3 is TGTGCCAGCAGCCCACTAGCGGGAGGAAGTCAGACCCAGTACTTC.